The 7 T cell receptor beta chains below come from one sample, sequenced in a study of cytomegalovirus exposure and HLA in healthy donors. Amplification used 60 Vbeta primers and 13 Jbeta primers. The data were produced by immunoSEQ multiplex PCR, yet TCRdb's version contains in-frame clones alone and is incomplete. The data show around 150,000 clones, about 80% seen once. Sequences were obtained from PBMCs. These receptor sequences come from a woman in her 40s in good health and CMV-seronegative.

The V and J genes are TRBV27 and TRBJ2-7; D gene unclear. The CDR3 totals 14 residues. Germline assignment: CDR1 MNHEY and CDR2 SMNVEV (reference sequence). The V end was cut by 5 bases, the J end by 3 bases, with 14 bases between. Written as DNA, the CDR3 is TGTGCCAGCAGTATGCGCCCTTCCATCTACGAGCAGTACTTC. Protein: CASSMRPSIYEQYF.

The genes are TRBV30 and TRBJ1-1; D remains ambiguous. Per germline, CDR1 GTSNPN and CDR2 SVGIG (reference sequence). CDR3 length: 13 residues. Trimming pared 0 bases from V and 5 bases from J, leaving 10 bases between. The CDR3 DNA reads TGTGCCTGGAGTGTACGGGAGGCGACTGAAGCTTTCTTT. It encodes CAWSVREATEAFF.

The chain employs TRBV29-1 and TRBJ1-1; a possible D gene is TRBD1 (6 bases). The CDR3 is 14 residues long. V lost 7 bases, J lost 8 bases, and 23 bases lay in between. Germline values: CDR1 SQVTM, CDR2 ANQGSEA. Here the CDR3 reads CSARDMADGGEAFF. CDR3 in DNA: TGCAGCGCCCGGGACATGGCCGACGGGGGGGAAGCTTTCTTT. Drawing the rest from reference TRBV29-1 and TRBJ1-1, the complete variable domain is SAVISQKPSRDICQRGTSLTIQCQVDSQVTMMFWYRQQPGQSLTLIATANQGSEATYESGFVIDKFPISRPNLTFSTLTVSNMSPEDSSIYLCSARDMADGGEAFFGQGTRLTVV.

V and J are TRBV2 and TRBJ1-2; 8 bases are a match to TRBD1. V was clipped by 7 bases and J by 8 bases; unmatched bases: 12. This CDR3 has 14 amino acids. CDR1 is SNHLY, CDR2 FYNNEI, per germline. The CDR3 sequence: CASINGQGRGGYTF. CDR3 DNA: TGTGCCAGCATCAATGGACAGGGACGGGGAGGCTACACCTTC.

This clone was recorded only once. V and J are TRBV2 and TRBJ2-7; 7 positions agree with TRBD2. Germline V gives CDR1 SNHLY, CDR2 FYNNEI. The length of the CDR3 is 14 residues. The trim removed 6 bases at V and 0 bases at J, leaving 5 bases unmatched. The DNA of the CDR3 is TGTGCCAGCAGGCCTAGCGGTCTCTCCTACGAGCAGTACTTC. Amino acid sequence: CASRPSGLSYEQYF. The full variable domain, with the rest looked up from reference TRBV2 and TRBJ2-7, is EPEVTQTPSHQVTQMGQEVILRCVPISNHLYFYWYRQILGQKVEFLVSFYNNEISEKSEIFDDQFSVERPDGSNFTLKIRSTKLEDSAMYFCASRPSGLSYEQYFGPGTRLTVT.

This clone was observed once. In DNA form, the CDR3 reads TGTGCCAGCAGTTTATCCCGCTACGAGCAGTACTTC. Its translation: CASSLSRYEQYF. This chain connects TRBV28 to TRBJ2-7; D call uncertain. Trimming took 1 base from V and 3 from J, leaving 4 bases between them. Germline CDR1 reads MDHEN; CDR2 reads SYDVKM. The CDR3 runs to 12 residues.

The table lists this clone with a few counts. The chain links TRBV5-1 to TRBJ2-7, with 11 nucleotides matching TRBD2. The J segment lost 7 bases and the V segment lost 0 bases, leaving 9 bases of the junction unmatched. Germline V CDR1 and CDR2: SGHRS, YFSETQ. CDR3 length: 16 amino acids. The CDR3 is CASSLALAGGPVEQYF. CDR3 sequence (DNA): TGCGCCAGCAGCTTGGCCCTAGCGGGAGGCCCCGTGGAGCAGTACTTC.